The rows below give T cell receptor beta chains drawn from one sample of a study of T cell responses to AZD1222 COVID-19 vaccine. TCRdb keeps only in-frame clones here, not all; method: immunoSEQ multiplex PCR. The repertoire includes about 130,000 clones, over 85% of them detected once, and 3.1% sits in the top ten. Source: peripheral blood, taken on day 0 of AZD1222 vaccination. These receptors were taken from an adult in good health. Both conserved end residues are part of each CDR3. Each record gives: V gene, J gene, D gene, clone size, CDR3 protein, CDR3 DNA. D genes are given only for firm matches. Not all rows give a size; the values are once, few, many and, for expanded clones, a class.

TRBV11-2	TRBJ2-2	NA	NA	CASSLRPTNTGELFF	TGTGCCAGCAGCTTAAGGCCGACGAACACCGGGGAGCTGTTTTTT
TRBV2	TRBJ1-2	NA	NA	CASSGGEVGYTF	TGTGCCAGCAGTGGGGGTGAAGTAGGCTACACCTTC
TRBV3-1/TRBV3-2	TRBJ1-5	TRBD1	NA	CASSLGTGGRNQPQHF	TGTGCCAGCAGCCTCGGGACAGGGGGCCGGAATCAGCCCCAGCATTTT
TRBV5-4	TRBJ1-3	TRBD1	NA	CASSLGTGGGNTIYF	TGTGCCAGCAGCTTGGGGACAGGGGGAGGAAACACCATATATTTT
TRBV18	TRBJ1-2	NA	NA	CASSPKGSYGYTF	TGTGCCAGCTCACCAAAGGGGAGCTATGGCTACACCTTC
TRBV6-4	TRBJ2-6	TRBD2	NA	CASSDSTGTRAGANVLTF	TGTGCCAGCAGTGACTCTACCGGGACTAGGGCTGGGGCCAACGTCCTGACTTTC
TRBV5-1	TRBJ2-1	TRBD2	few	CASSSLAGGPNEQFF	TGCGCCAGCAGCTCCCTAGCGGGAGGGCCGAATGAGCAGTTCTTC
TRBV9	TRBJ2-5	NA	NA	CASSVAFNQETQYF	TGTGCCAGCAGCGTAGCGTTCAACCAAGAGACCCAGTACTTC
TRBV5-5	TRBJ2-2	TRBD1	NA	CASSSGTGGTGELFF	TGTGCCAGCAGCTCCGGGACAGGGGGGACCGGGGAGCTGTTTTTT
TRBV7-2	TRBJ1-3	NA	few	CASSPRDRRSSGNTIYF	TGTGCCAGCAGCCCAAGAGACAGGCGTTCCTCTGGAAACACCATATATTTT
TRBV28	TRBJ1-1	NA	NA	CASRAIMDSGAFF	TGTGCCAGCAGGGCGATTATGGACAGTGGAGCTTTCTTT
TRBV27	TRBJ2-1	NA	NA	CASSPIENNEQFF	TGTGCCAGCAGTCCGATCGAGAACAATGAGCAGTTCTTC
TRBV30	TRBJ1-1	NA	NA	CAWSPVSGHLLNTEAFF	TGTGCCTGGAGTCCTGTATCGGGACACCTCCTGAACACTGAAGCTTTCTTT
TRBV30	TRBJ2-2	TRBD1	NA	CAWNPPGQTIDTGELFF	TGTGCCTGGAACCCACCGGGACAGACGATCGACACCGGGGAGCTGTTTTTT
TRBV7-2	TRBJ1-5	NA	NA	CASSEQGDQPQHF	TGTGCCAGCAGCGAACAGGGTGATCAGCCCCAGCATTTT
TRBV27	TRBJ1-5	NA	NA	CASSLSSQGGNQPQHF	TGTGCCAGCAGTTTATCGTCCCAGGGTGGCAATCAGCCCCAGCATTTT